This T cell receptor (beta chain) was observed in a study of PD-L1 blockade in urothelial cancer. This clone appeared a few times. Generated by immunoSEQ multiplex PCR, the TCRdb table keeps only in-frame clones and is missing some. The repertoire has 70,000 or so clones, under 90% of them found once; the top ten carry 4.5% to 5.5%. With 5 bases removed from V and 5 bases from J, the gap between germline ends came to 15 bases. CDR3 length equals 14 residues. CDR1 and CDR2 (germline): SNHLY, FYNNEI. The TCR was taken from a man in his 70s with urothelial cancer. This chain connects TRBV2 to TRBJ2-5; D is possibly TRBD1 (6 bases). Here the sequenced sample was PBMCs, taken around atezolizumab (anti-PD-L1) treatment. The CDR3 here is CASSSRQEPETQYF. The CDR3 DNA reads as TGTGCCAGCAGTAGTCGACAGGAGCCGGAGACCCAGTACTTC.